This record covers a single TCR beta chain. This record comes from a study of radiation and T cells in renal cell carcinoma. Stated time point: blood 2 weeks post-SBRT. Treatment in this sample: 15 Gy SBRT to primary tumor, nephrectomy 4 weeks later. The protocol was immunoSEQ multiplex PCR, while the TCRdb copy is restricted to in-frame clones and leaves out a portion. The table includes some 120,000 clones, about four fifths detected once. Sequenced material: blood, taken from a patient whose treatment included radiotherapy and nephrectomy. The origin of this receptor is a man aged 50-60 years with renal cell carcinoma.

The CDR3 coding sequence is TGCAGCGCCGACCGAGGGGGGGCAGAGACCCAGTACTTC. It codes for CSADRGGAETQYF. V and J are TRBV29-1 and TRBJ2-5; D perhaps matches TRBD2 (7 bases). There are 13 residues in the CDR3. CDR1 is SQVTM and CDR2 is ANQGSEA in the germline V gene. V was clipped by 7 bases and J by 4 bases, with 16 bases between them.